The following is a T cell receptor (beta chain) sequence with its context. What this receptor recognizes is not known. Nothing much larger sits one base from this clone, and base qualities are not available. This entry belongs to a study of blood T cell repertoires in COVID-19 (dated by TCRdb to 2018 to 2021). Regarding the complete study: Samples from collaborators originated in the United States, Italy and Spain and spanned both the acute and convalescent phases of COVID-19. The prospective study material was composed of cDNA or gDNA derived from T cells, B-cell-depleted T cells, or PBMCs. Deeply sampled blood TCRbeta repertoires from subjects exposed to, actively infected with, or recovered from COVID-19 were included in the dataset. The repertoires were released in a freely available public database intended as a resource for research on the immune response to SARS-CoV-2. The samples were drawn from two sources: the first 160 participants of the ongoing ImmuneRACE study, and 950 to 1,500 subjects contributed by 6 global collaborators. A de-identified subject ID, COVID-19 status, age in years and sex were almost always included in the sample metadata. Where available, HLA class I and class II types were taken from metadata supplied by the sample provider and were not determined by assay-based typing.

Deletion took 4 bases off V and 0 bases off J, with a span of 10 bases between the germline ends. The CDR3 measures 15 amino acids from cysteine to phenylalanine. Of all the DNA, just the CDR3 is kept, 45 bases in frame from base 1. CDR1 and CDR2 are drawn from the germline V gene: SGHTA, FQGTGA. The immunoSEQ Assay, a bias-controlled multiplex PCR, was used to amplify TCRbeta CDR3 regions from genomic DNA. For the original study's pipeline: Within the assay, amplification of reference gene primers was used to estimate how many nucleated cells each sample contained. To quantify the absolute abundance of each unique TCRbeta CDR3 rearrangement, sequence reads were collapsed and filtered. Productive Simpson clonality was computed per sample as the square root of Simpson's diversity index over productive rearrangements. The source is immuneACCESS, and TCRdb retained only in-frame sequences with V and J called. Part of the clones is not carried over; for the studies checked, unresolved V genes explain less than half of this, and the remainder is unexplained. V, J and clone size reflect that table, while D and trimming were determined from the DNA. The sample yields 150,000 to 200,000 clones; roughly 84% were counted once. The ten largest clones take up roughly 3.1% of the sample.

Results and caveats for the whole study, not just this receptor: How much clinical and demographic metadata was included differed by source and by participant, and the metadata was provided uncurated.

Enrolling through a virtual design, the prospective study's participants ranged in age from roughly 18 to 90 years and lived across 20 to 30 United States geographic areas. To assign participants to cohorts, the prospective study relied on clinical history that participants themselves reported in a screening survey and a study questionnaire. Exposed participants had been in contact, within 2 weeks of entering the study, with a person who had a PCR-confirmed or clinician-diagnosed case of COVID-19. Mobile phlebotomists in the prospective study collected whole blood, serum and a nasopharyngeal or oropharyngeal swab from every participant. Over a roughly two-month period, participants in the prospective study had the option of providing additional blood draws and questionnaires. Prospective study blood samples were shipped either frozen or at room temperature before DNA extraction.

The receptor was derived from a woman under 40 who had been exposed to COVID-19. The sample consisted of PBMCs or T cells enriched from blood (not recorded which). The V and J segments used are TRBV7-3 and TRBJ2-1, with no D gene named confidently. The sequenced DNA: TGTGCCAGCAGCTCTGGCCCTTCCTCCTACAATGAGCAGTTCTTC. Translation gives CASSSGPSSYNEQFF. The CDR3 plus the reference TRBV7-3 and TRBJ2-1 genes for the other parts give the full variable domain: GAGVSQTPSNKVTEKGKYVELRCDPISGHTALYWYRQSLGQGPEFLIYFQGTGAADDSGLPNDRFFAVRPEGSVSTLKIQRTERGDSAVYLCASSSGPSSYNEQFFGPGTRLTVL.